The 8 T cell receptor beta chains listed next were all sequenced from one sample in a study of breast tumors, draining lymph nodes, adjacent tissues (dated by TCRdb to between 2015 and 2016). Lymph node samples came from the axillary draining lymph nodes of breast cancer patients. Libraries were prepared through multiplex PCR. Sequencing used an Illumina HiSeq 2000. The public reads were quality trimmed at Q25 with fastp and then assembled into clones with MiXCR by TCRdb, keeping productive beta chains. Rows merge per CDR3 protein into single entries with the most common DNA and genes. The sample table shows approximately 250,000 distinct CDR3 sequences, and approximately 36% are seen once. Clones ranked in the top ten supply approximately 3.6% of the sample. The specimen sequenced was axillary lymph node tissue. All receptors derive from a female donor with breast cancer. Some clones in this sample may be carry-over from other donors' samples.

This sequence joins TRBV2 and TRBJ2-7; 12 bases map to TRBD2. This CDR3 has 16 amino acids. The V segment lost 8 bases and the J segment 1 base; nucleotides outside the gene matches: 9. Germline CDR1 SNHLY, CDR2 FYNNEI. CDR3 coding DNA: TGTGCCAGCCGACTAGCGGGGGTCTTGGCTTCCTACGAGCAGTACGTC. Amino acids: CASRLAGVLASYEQYV.

The rearrangement joins TRBV20-1 to TRBJ2-5, with 8 bases matching TRBD2. V lost 0 bases to trimming and J lost 1 base; unmatched junction nucleotides: 7. The CDR3 runs to 16 residues. From germline, CDR1 is DFQATT and CDR2 SNEGSKA (reference sequence). The DNA for the CDR3 is TGCAGTGCTAGAGATGGACTAGCTTACCCCCAAGAGACCCAGTACTTC. Protein: CSARDGLAYPQETQYF.

Note on this clonotype: One base away lies a much larger clone, so this may be a sequencing read error. The chain couples TRBV20-1 to TRBJ1-2; D is undetermined. The CDR3 length is 13 residues. Trimming removed 2 bases at V and 10 bases at J, with 17 bases between. CDR1 DFQATT and CDR2 SNEGSKA come from the germline V gene (reference sequence). CDR3: CSARPPGTSAYTF. CDR3 coding DNA: TGCAGTGCTAGACCCCCCGGAACTTCTGCCTACACCTTC.

This chain joins TRBV18 and TRBJ1-1, with D possibly TRBD1 on 6 matching bases. CDR1 is KGHSH and CDR2 is LQKENI in the germline V gene. Between the trimmed V and J ends, which lost 2 bases and 0 bases, there was a span of 10 bases. This CDR3 contains 15 residues. The CDR3 loop reads CASSPLRGMNTEAFF. The CDR3 coding sequence is TGTGCCAGCTCACCATTAAGGGGGATGAACACTGAAGCTTTCTTT.

In this sample, this clonotype turned up many times. The chain links TRBV19 to TRBJ2-3; weak D call: TRBD2 (5 bases). Germline V gene data show CDR1 as LNHDA and CDR2 as SQIVND (reference sequence). Trimming left V 7 bases short and J 6 bases short, with 17 bases between. CDR3 length: 14 amino acids. As DNA, the CDR3 is TGTGCCAGTAAAAGAAAACTAGATAGTGATACGCAGTATTTT. It encodes CASKRKLDSDTQYF. Full variable domain (rest looked up from reference TRBV19 and TRBJ2-3): DGGITQSPKYLFRKEGQNVTLSCEQNLNHDAMYWYRQDPGQGLRLIYYSQIVNDFQKGDIAEGYSVSREKKESFPLTVTSAQKNPTAFYLCASKRKLDSDTQYFGPGTRLTVL.

The rearrangement joins TRBV2 to TRBJ2-7; D may be TRBD1 (8 bases). V was trimmed by 7 bases and J by 2 bases, leaving 18 bases between them. The length of the CDR3 is 15 residues. Per germline, CDR1 SNHLY and CDR2 FYNNEI. CDR3 nucleotides: TGTGCCAGCAAGTCGAGCGGGACAGGTACCTACGAGCAGTACTTC. Protein: CASKSSGTGTYEQYF.

This clonotype came up many times. CDR3 sequence reads: CASSPGRSTYEQYF. The CDR3 DNA reads as TGTGCCAGCAGCCCTGGCAGGTCTACCTACGAGCAGTACTTC. This chain uses TRBV14 with TRBJ2-7; unclear D gene. V was trimmed by 4 bases and J by 2 bases, leaving 12 bases between them. CDR3 length equals 14 residues. Germline V gene data show CDR1 as SGHDN and CDR2 as FVKESK.

This clonotype was found many times. DNA for the CDR3: TGCAGTGCTCCGGGATCCTATAATTCACCCCTCCACTTT. It translates to CSAPGSYNSPLHF. The rearrangement joins TRBV20-1 to TRBJ1-6; no clear D. V lost 5 bases and J 1 base, leaving 6 bases between the germline ends. Looked up from germline, CDR1 is DFQATT and CDR2 is SNEGSKA (reference sequence). The CDR3 is 13 residues long.